The 12 T cell receptor beta chains reported below all come from one sample, sequenced in a study of OX40 agonist ivuxolimab in advanced cancers. Some clones are missing from TCRdb's copy, which holds only in-frame ones; the method was immunoSEQ multiplex PCR. Of about 78,000 clones listed, roughly 92% are singletons. The material was CD4+ or CD8+ T cells sorted from blood, obtained in a trial of the OX40 agonist ivuxolimab. These receptors came from an adult with an advanced solid tumor such as melanoma, head and neck, liver or kidney cancer.

The chain recombines TRBV7-8 with TRBJ1-5; D is perhaps TRBD1 (6 bases). The CDR3 runs to 15 residues. CDR1 is SGHVS and CDR2 is FQNEAQ in the germline V gene. V was clipped by 1 base and J by 9 bases, with 16 bases between them. Here the CDR3 DNA reads TGTGCCAGCAGCTTAGGGGGAGGGGGGCTTTGGCCCCAGCATTTT. This sequence encodes CASSLGGGGLWPQHF.

This clone was detected only once. V usage is TRBV5-1 and J usage is TRBJ1-5; D gene ambiguous. The CDR3 loop spans 11 amino acids. Germline V CDR1 and CDR2: SGHRS, YFSETQ. Trimming left V 0 bases short and J 10 bases short, with 5 bases between. The CDR3 DNA reads TGCGCCAGCAGCTTGGTGAGTCCCCAGCATTTT. Encoded protein: CASSLVSPQHF.

The CDR3 loop is CASSLAGSYEQYF. DNA for the CDR3: TGTGCCAGCAGCTTAGCGGGCTCCTACGAGCAGTACTTC. This chain joins TRBV7-2 and TRBJ2-7; D gene ambiguous. V dropped 0 bases and J dropped 0 bases, with 3 bases sitting between them. This CDR3 has 13 amino acids. Germline V gene lookup returns CDR1 SGHTA and CDR2 FQGNSA.

This chain links TRBV7-9 with TRBJ1-2; 11 bases map to TRBD1. The CDR3 has 14 residues. From germline, CDR1 is SEHNR and CDR2 FQNEAQ (reference sequence). The junction had 6 bases not matched to a gene; V was cut back by 5 bases and J by 7 bases. The CDR3 spells CASSLGQGAPGYTF. As DNA, the CDR3 is TGTGCCAGCAGCCTCGGACAGGGGGCGCCTGGCTACACCTTC.

A few counts support this clone. The chain recombines TRBV5-1 with TRBJ2-2; D possibly corresponds to TRBD2 (5 bases). The CDR3 consists of 14 residues. CDR1 SGHRS and CDR2 YFSETQ come from the germline V gene. Between the trimmed V and J ends, which lost 4 bases and 1 base, there was a span of 8 bases. In DNA form, the CDR3 reads TGCGCCAGCAGCAACCGGGGGAACACCGGGGAGCTGTTTTTT. It encodes CASSNRGNTGELFF. Variable domain in full (rest from reference TRBV5-1 and TRBJ2-2): KAGVTQTPRYLIKTRGQQVTLSCSPISGHRSVSWYQQTPGQGLQFLFEYFSETQRNKGNFPGRFSGRQFSNSRSEMNVSTLELGDSALYLCASSNRGNTGELFFGEGSRLTVL.

The chain combines TRBV7-9 with TRBJ2-1, with 8 bases identical to TRBD2. The CDR3 has 16 residues. Germline lookup yields CDR1 SEHNR and CDR2 FQNEAQ (reference sequence). The V and J ends lost 5 bases and 4 bases, in that order; junction bases with no gene match: 10. This chain's CDR3 is CASSLKPGLGYNEQFF. The CDR3 DNA reads as TGTGCCAGCAGCCTTAAACCGGGACTAGGGTACAATGAGCAGTTCTTC.

The chain recombines TRBV10-3 with TRBJ1-5; maybe TRBD1 (5 bases). CDR1 is ENHRY and CDR2 is SYGVKD in the germline V gene. The V end was cut by 0 bases, the J end by 6 bases, with 15 bases between. The CDR3 sequence is 16 residues long. This CDR3 is CAISESLQGSGQPQHF. Here the CDR3 DNA reads TGTGCCATCAGTGAGTCGCTTCAGGGATCGGGTCAGCCCCAGCATTTT.

The CDR3 loop is CASSPRGSQDNEQFF. DNA of the CDR3: TGCGCCAGCAGCCCACGGGGGAGTCAAGACAATGAGCAGTTCTTC. The J gene is TRBJ2-1, the V gene TRBV5-1; tentative D call: TRBD2 (6 bases). This CDR3 has 15 amino acids. The germline V gene has CDR1 SGHRS and CDR2 YFSETQ. The V gene lost 4 bases and the J gene lost 5 bases, with 16 bases spanning the gap.

This sequence joins TRBV7-8 and TRBJ1-2; weak D call: TRBD1 (6 bases). Trimming left V 6 bases short and J 4 bases short, with 15 bases between. From germline, CDR1 is SGHVS and CDR2 FQNEAQ. The CDR3 runs to 14 residues. The DNA of the CDR3 is TGTGCCAGCAGTTTACTGAGAGGGGGCTATGGCTACACCTTC. Protein: CASSLLRGGYGYTF. The whole variable domain, remainder taken from reference TRBV7-8 and TRBJ1-2, is GAGVSQSPRYKVAKRGQDVALRCDPISGHVSLFWYQQALGQGPEFLTYFQNEAQLDKSGLPSDRFFAERPEGSVSTLKIQRTQQEDSAVYLCASSLLRGGYGYTFGSGTRLTVV.

This rearrangement joins TRBV5-8 to TRBJ1-2; D perhaps matches TRBD1 (5 bases). The CDR3 is made up of 14 amino acids. Germline assignment: CDR1 SGHTS and CDR2 YDEGEE. V was trimmed by 3 bases and J by 8 bases, leaving 17 bases between them. CDR3 coding DNA: TGTGCCAGCAGCTACGGGGGTTTGAACCCCGGCTACACCTTC. Translated: CASSYGGLNPGYTF. The entire variable domain, with the rest obtained from reference TRBV5-8 and TRBJ1-2, is as follows: EAGVTQSPTHLIKTRGQQATLRCSPISGHTSVYWYQQALGLGLQFLLWYDEGEERNRGNFPPRFSGRQFPNYSSELNVNALELEDSALYLCASSYGGLNPGYTFGSGTRLTVV.

The rearrangement links TRBV5-6 to TRBJ2-1; unclear D gene. The CDR3 sequence is 13 residues long. Trimming left V 3 bases short and J 8 bases short, with 12 bases between. Looked up from germline, CDR1 is SGHDT and CDR2 is YYEEEE. CDR3 loop: CASSSLTSDEQFF. DNA for the CDR3: TGTGCCAGCAGCTCGCTGACTTCCGATGAGCAGTTCTTC. Filled out from reference TRBV5-6 and TRBJ2-1, the complete variable domain reads DAGVTQSPTHLIKTRGQQVTLRCSPKSGHDTVSWYQQALGQGPQFIFQYYEEEERQRGNFPDRFSGHQFPNYSSELNVNALLLGDSALYLCASSSLTSDEQFFGPGTRLTVL.

The J gene is TRBJ1-1, the V gene TRBV30, with D perhaps TRBD1 (6 bases). The V end was cut by 2 bases, the J end by 9 bases, with 13 bases between. This CDR3 is built from 12 residues. Germline V gene lookup returns CDR1 GTSNPN and CDR2 SVGIG (reference sequence). The CDR3 loop is CAWSLGDRQAFF. The DNA of the CDR3 is TGTGCCTGGAGTTTGGGAGACAGGCAAGCTTTCTTT.